These T cell receptor beta chains were read from a single sample in a study of blood T cell repertoires in COVID-19. The assay was immunoSEQ multiplex PCR, and TCRdb's table has in-frame clones only and misses some. Of about 130,000 clones listed, approximately 70% are singletons. The sequencing sample was made of peripheral blood. Source of these receptors: a woman in her sixties or seventies with acute or convalescent COVID-19. CDR3s include the opening cysteine and the closing phenylalanine or tryptophan. Fields, in order: D gene, J gene, V gene, clone size, CDR3 protein, CDR3 DNA. A D gene is named only where the DNA matches it firmly. Clone size, where shown, is once, few, many, or a class for clones that have expanded.

D: .; J: TRBJ2-1; V: TRBV27; size: few; CDR3: CASAPWQEQFF; DNA: TGTGCCAGCGCTCCGTGGCAAGAGCAGTTCTTC
D: .; J: TRBJ1-4; V: TRBV3-1/TRBV3-2; size: few; CDR3: CASSPGREKLFF; DNA: TGTGCCAGCAGCCCGGGGAGGGAAAAACTGTTTTTT
D: .; J: TRBJ2-7; V: TRBV28; size: .; CDR3: CASRVTGESSYEQYF; DNA: TGTGCCAGCCGTGTTACGGGGGAGAGCTCCTACGAGCAGTACTTC
D: .; J: TRBJ1-3; V: TRBV11-2; size: .; CDR3: CASSLISPGSGNTIYF; DNA: TGTGCCAGCAGCTTAATTTCCCCGGGGTCTGGAAACACCATATATTTT
D: TRBD1; J: TRBJ1-2; V: TRBV28; size: once; CDR3: CASSTDRDGYTF; DNA: TGTGCCAGCAGTACAGACAGGGATGGCTACACCTTC
D: TRBD2; J: TRBJ2-2; V: TRBV7-9; size: many; CDR3: CASSLGLAGNTGELFF; DNA: TGTGCCAGCAGCTTAGGACTAGCGGGAAACACCGGGGAGCTGTTTTTT
D: .; J: TRBJ2-4; V: TRBV9; size: few; CDR3: CASSGGLAKNIQYF; DNA: TGTGCCAGCAGCGGGGGACTAGCCAAAAACATTCAGTACTTC
D: TRBD2; J: TRBJ2-1; V: TRBV27; size: .; CDR3: CASRGAGGRFF; DNA: TGTGCCAGCAGAGGAGCGGGGGGTCGGTTCTTC
D: TRBD1; J: TRBJ2-7; V: TRBV9; size: .; CDR3: CASSVGDSPSFYEQYF; DNA: TGTGCCAGCAGCGTAGGGGACAGCCCTAGTTTCTACGAGCAGTACTTC
D: .; J: TRBJ1-1; V: TRBV7-2; size: .; CDR3: CASSLLSGGAVSTEAFF; DNA: TGTGCCAGCAGCTTACTGAGTGGGGGCGCGGTGAGCACTGAAGCTTTCTTT
D: TRBD1; J: TRBJ2-7; V: TRBV2; size: few; CDR3: CASRRWGQGAYEQYF; DNA: TGTGCCAGCAGAAGGTGGGGACAGGGGGCTTACGAGCAGTACTTC
D: .; J: TRBJ2-5; V: TRBV7-2; size: .; CDR3: CASSFTLRQEKETQYF; DNA: TGTGCCAGCAGCTTCACCCTAAGACAGGAGAAAGAGACCCAGTACTTC
D: TRBD1; J: TRBJ2-5; V: TRBV6-1; size: once; CDR3: CASSERFQDRAIQETQYF; DNA: TGTGCCAGCAGTGAAAGGTTCCAGGACAGGGCTATCCAAGAGACCCAGTACTTC
D: .; J: TRBJ2-1; V: TRBV6-1; size: many; CDR3: CASSEVLYRSSYNEQFF; DNA: TGTGCCAGCAGTGAAGTTCTGTACCGTAGCTCCTACAATGAGCAGTTCTTC
D: TRBD2; J: TRBJ2-3; V: TRBV7-9; size: many; CDR3: CASSSFGLDTDTQYF; DNA: TGTGCCAGCAGCTCCTTCGGACTAGACACAGATACGCAGTATTTT
D: .; J: TRBJ1-6; V: TRBV30; size: .; CDR3: CAWSLGQVNSPLHF; DNA: TGTGCCTGGAGTTTGGGGCAGGTTAATTCACCCCTCCACTTT
D: .; J: TRBJ1-5; V: TRBV6-5; size: .; CDR3: CASSYGGSNQPQHF; DNA: TGTGCCAGCAGTTACGGTGGCAGCAATCAGCCCCAGCATTTT
D: .; J: TRBJ1-4; V: TRBV4-3; size: few; CDR3: CASSATTVTNEKLFF; DNA: TGCGCCAGCAGCGCGACGACAGTAACTAATGAAAAACTGTTTTTT
D: .; J: TRBJ2-5; V: TRBV18; size: .; CDR3: CASSLWDGGLETQYF; DNA: TGTGCCAGCTCACTGTGGGACGGAGGGTTGGAGACCCAGTACTTC
D: .; J: TRBJ2-5; V: TRBV13; size: .; CDR3: CASSLRQVQETQYF; DNA: TGTGCCAGCAGCTTAAGACAGGTCCAAGAGACCCAGTACTTC
D: .; J: TRBJ2-1; V: TRBV3-1/TRBV3-2; size: .; CDR3: CASNSRAGGYNEQFF; DNA: TGTGCCAGCAACTCTAGGGCGGGCGGCTACAATGAGCAGTTCTTC
D: TRBD1; J: TRBJ1-5; V: TRBV7-2; size: .; CDR3: CASTGTGGINQPQHF; DNA: TGTGCCAGCACCGGGACAGGGGGAATTAATCAGCCCCAGCATTTT
D: TRBD1; J: TRBJ2-7; V: TRBV27; size: .; CDR3: CASITDRAPYEQYF; DNA: TGTGCCAGCATTACGGACAGGGCCCCCTACGAGCAGTACTTC
D: TRBD1; J: TRBJ2-5; V: TRBV2; size: .; CDR3: CASSQGTGKGETQYF; DNA: TGTGCCAGCAGTCAGGGGACAGGGAAGGGAGAGACCCAGTACTTC
D: .; J: TRBJ1-2; V: TRBV7-2; size: .; CDR3: CASSVDGLYGYTF; DNA: TGTGCCAGCAGCGTGGACGGACTCTATGGCTACACCTTC
D: TRBD2; J: TRBJ2-3; V: TRBV5-1; size: .; CDR3: CASRGLAGTDTQYF; DNA: TGCGCCAGCAGGGGACTAGCGGGCACAGATACGCAGTATTTT
D: TRBD1; J: TRBJ1-6; V: TRBV6-4; size: many; CDR3: CASRSSGTGNSPLHF; DNA: TGTGCCAGCAGAAGCTCCGGGACAGGGAATTCACCCCTCCACTTT
D: .; J: TRBJ2-7; V: TRBV14; size: .; CDR3: CASSQSGLLGEQYF; DNA: TGTGCCAGCAGCCAAAGTGGCTTGCTCGGGGAGCAGTACTTC
D: TRBD1; J: TRBJ2-7; V: TRBV5-4; size: .; CDR3: CASSTTGGGQYF; DNA: TGTGCCAGCAGCACGACAGGGGGCGGGCAGTACTTC
D: .; J: TRBJ2-2; V: TRBV2; size: .; CDR3: CASKEGEGTGELFF; DNA: TGTGCCAGCAAGGAAGGGGAAGGGACCGGGGAGCTGTTTTTT
D: TRBD2; J: TRBJ2-7; V: TRBV14; size: .; CDR3: CASSASGGFTYEQYF; DNA: TGTGCCAGCAGCGCTAGCGGGGGCTTCACCTACGAGCAGTACTTC
D: TRBD2; J: TRBJ2-2; V: TRBV5-1; size: .; CDR3: CASSLAIGTTNTGELFF; DNA: TGCGCCAGCAGCTTGGCCATTGGGACTACGAACACCGGGGAGCTGTTTTTT
D: TRBD1; J: TRBJ1-6; V: TRBV30; size: .; CDR3: CAWSDTGVNSPLHF; DNA: TGTGCCTGGAGCGATACAGGGGTCAATTCACCCCTCCACTTT
D: TRBD2; J: TRBJ2-3; V: TRBV7-2; size: .; CDR3: CASSFIPGLAITDTQYF; DNA: TGTGCCAGCAGCTTCATTCCGGGACTAGCGATCACAGATACGCAGTATTTT
D: .; J: TRBJ1-4; V: TRBV9; size: once; CDR3: CASSVSVGAANEKLFF; DNA: TGTGCCAGCAGCGTAAGTGTGGGGGCAGCTAATGAAAAACTGTTTTTT
D: .; J: TRBJ2-5; V: TRBV18; size: .; CDR3: CASSPGQGGGETQYF; DNA: TGTGCCAGCTCACCAGGACAGGGAGGGGGAGAGACCCAGTACTTC
D: TRBD2; J: TRBJ2-5; V: TRBV2; size: few; CDR3: CASSPGLAGVETQYF; DNA: TGTGCCAGCAGCCCGGGACTAGCGGGAGTGGAGACCCAGTACTTC
D: .; J: TRBJ2-5; V: TRBV6-5; size: .; CDR3: CASSTPGSMTQYF; DNA: TGTGCCAGCAGTACCCCCGGGTCCATGACCCAGTACTTC
D: .; J: TRBJ2-7; V: TRBV5-4; size: .; CDR3: CASSLAGRGRGYEQYF; DNA: TGTGCCAGCAGCTTGGCCGGAAGGGGGAGGGGCTACGAGCAGTACTTC
D: TRBD1; J: TRBJ1-3; V: TRBV28; size: .; CDR3: CASSIGQGRSGNTIYF; DNA: TGTGCCAGCAGTATCGGACAGGGACGGTCTGGAAACACCATATATTTT